The present T cell receptor beta chain was sequenced within a study of T cells in Graves' hyperthyroidism and ophthalmopathy. RNA transcripts gave rise to amplified TCR beta CDR3 regions. HTBI primers drove first-round RT-PCR of the TCR CDR3. TCRdb ran MiXCR on the multiplex PCR reads and lists one entry per CDR3 protein. Among over 120,000 distinct CDR3 sequences listed, approximately 20% were seen once. Trimming shortened V by 6 bases and J by 2 bases, and 2 bases separated the two germline ends. Germline-derived CDR1 and CDR2 are MNHEY and SMNVEV (reference sequence). The CDR3 covers 11 residues. The sample consisted of blood. The sequence derives from a woman aged 45 to 65 with Graves' hyperthyroidism that later progressed to Graves' ophthalmopathy. The chain uses TRBV27 and TRBJ1-5; D remains ambiguous. The CDR3 spells CASRGNQPQHF. For the CDR3, the DNA is TGTGCCAGCAGGGGCAATCAGCCCCAGCATTTT.